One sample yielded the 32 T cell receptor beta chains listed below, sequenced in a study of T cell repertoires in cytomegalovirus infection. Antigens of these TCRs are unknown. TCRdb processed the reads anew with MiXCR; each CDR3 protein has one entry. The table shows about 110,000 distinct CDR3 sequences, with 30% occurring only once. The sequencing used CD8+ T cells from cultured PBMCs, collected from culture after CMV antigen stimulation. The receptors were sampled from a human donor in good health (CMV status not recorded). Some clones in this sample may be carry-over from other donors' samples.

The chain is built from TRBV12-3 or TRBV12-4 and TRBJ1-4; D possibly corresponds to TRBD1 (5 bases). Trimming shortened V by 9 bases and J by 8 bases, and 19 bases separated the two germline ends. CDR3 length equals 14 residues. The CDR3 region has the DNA TGTGCCAGTCACAAAGGCGGGACGGGCGAAAAACTGTTTTTT. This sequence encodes CASHKGGTGEKLFF.

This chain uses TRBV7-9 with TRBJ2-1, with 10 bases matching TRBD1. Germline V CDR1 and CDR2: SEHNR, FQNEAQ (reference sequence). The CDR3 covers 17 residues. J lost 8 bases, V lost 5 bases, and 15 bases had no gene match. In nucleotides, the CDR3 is TGTGCCAGCAGCCCCCGGGACAGGGGACAGGGTTCGCATGAGCAGTTCTTC. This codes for CASSPRDRGQGSHEQFF.

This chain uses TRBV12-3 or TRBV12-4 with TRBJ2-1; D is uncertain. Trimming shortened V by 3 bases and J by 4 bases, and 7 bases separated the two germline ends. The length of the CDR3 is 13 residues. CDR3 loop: CASSLLEYNEQFF. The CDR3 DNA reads TGTGCCAGCAGTTTGCTAGAATACAATGAGCAGTTCTTC.

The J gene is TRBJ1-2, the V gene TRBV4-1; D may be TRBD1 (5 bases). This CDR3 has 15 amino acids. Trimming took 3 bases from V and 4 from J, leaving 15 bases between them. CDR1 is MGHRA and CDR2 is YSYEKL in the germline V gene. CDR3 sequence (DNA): TGCGCCAGCAGCCATTTAGGGGAGGCAATCTATGGCTACACCTTC. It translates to CASSHLGEAIYGYTF.

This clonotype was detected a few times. The CDR3 DNA follows: TGTGCCAGCAGCTTGGCCAACGGGAACACTGAAGCTTTCTTT. As protein: CASSLANGNTEAFF. The chain uses TRBV5-6 and TRBJ1-1; no definite D call. This CDR3 contains 14 residues. Germline V gene lookup returns CDR1 SGHDT and CDR2 YYEEEE. V lost 0 bases and J lost 1, with 7 bases in between.

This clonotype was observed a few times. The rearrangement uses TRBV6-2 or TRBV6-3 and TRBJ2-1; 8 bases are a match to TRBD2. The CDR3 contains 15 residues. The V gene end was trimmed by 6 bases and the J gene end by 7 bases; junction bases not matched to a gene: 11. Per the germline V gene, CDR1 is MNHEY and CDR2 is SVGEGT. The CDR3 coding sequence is TGTGCCAGCAGACACACGACGGGGGGGGAAAATGAGCAGTTCTTC. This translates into CASRHTTGGENEQFF.

The CDR3 sequence: CASSPPAGTRGIDEQFF. As DNA, the CDR3 is TGTGCCAGCAGCCCGCCCGCCGGGACTAGGGGGATCGACGAGCAGTTCTTC. The chain carries TRBV7-9 and TRBJ2-1; 8 positions match TRBD2. Germline assignment: CDR1 SEHNR and CDR2 FQNEAQ (reference sequence). With 5 bases clipped from V and 10 bases from J, the junction kept 19 bases outside the gene matches. The CDR3 runs 17 residues.

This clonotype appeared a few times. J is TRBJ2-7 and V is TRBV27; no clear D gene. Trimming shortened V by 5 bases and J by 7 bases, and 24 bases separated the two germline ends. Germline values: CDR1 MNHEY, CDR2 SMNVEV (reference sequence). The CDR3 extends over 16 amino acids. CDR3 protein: CASSPMTPPTQTEQYF. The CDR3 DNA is TGTGCCAGCAGTCCGATGACCCCTCCGACACAAACGGAGCAGTACTTC.

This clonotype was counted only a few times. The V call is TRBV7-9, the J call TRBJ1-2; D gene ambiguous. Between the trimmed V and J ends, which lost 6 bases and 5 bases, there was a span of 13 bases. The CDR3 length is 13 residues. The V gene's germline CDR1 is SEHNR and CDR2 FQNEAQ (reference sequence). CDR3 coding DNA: TGTGCCAGCAGGAGGCCCGACCTATATGGCTACACCTTC. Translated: CASRRPDLYGYTF.

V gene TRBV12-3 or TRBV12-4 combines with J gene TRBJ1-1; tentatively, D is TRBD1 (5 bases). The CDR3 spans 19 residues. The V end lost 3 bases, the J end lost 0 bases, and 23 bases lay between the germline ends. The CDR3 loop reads CASSFWDGDPPRLNTEAFF. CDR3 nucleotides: TGTGCCAGCAGTTTTTGGGACGGTGATCCACCAAGACTGAACACTGAAGCTTTCTTT.

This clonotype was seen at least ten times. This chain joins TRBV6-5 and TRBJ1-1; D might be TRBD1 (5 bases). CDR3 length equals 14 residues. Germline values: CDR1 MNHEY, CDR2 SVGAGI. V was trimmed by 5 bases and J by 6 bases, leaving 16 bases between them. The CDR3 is CASSHGLMGAEAFF. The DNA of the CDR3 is TGTGCCAGCAGTCACGGACTGATGGGGGCTGAAGCTTTCTTT.

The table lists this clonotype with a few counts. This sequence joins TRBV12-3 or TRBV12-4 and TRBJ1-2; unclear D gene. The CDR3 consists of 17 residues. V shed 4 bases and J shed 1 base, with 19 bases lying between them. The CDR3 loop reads CASSSMTEGRINYGYTF. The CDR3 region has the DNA TGTGCCAGCAGTTCAATGACGGAGGGCCGGATTAACTATGGCTACACCTTC.

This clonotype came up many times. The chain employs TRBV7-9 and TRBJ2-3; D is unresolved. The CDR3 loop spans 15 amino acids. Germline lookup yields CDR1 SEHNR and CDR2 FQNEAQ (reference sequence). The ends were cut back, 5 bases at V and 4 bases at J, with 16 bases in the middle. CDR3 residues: CASSRAITPADTQYF. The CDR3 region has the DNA TGTGCCAGCAGCCGAGCCATCACTCCCGCAGATACGCAGTATTTT. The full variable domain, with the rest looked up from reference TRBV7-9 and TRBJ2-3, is DTGVSQNPRHKITKRGQNVTFRCDPISEHNRLYWYRQTLGQGPEFLTYFQNEAQLEKSRLLSDRFSAERPKGSFSTLEIQRTEQGDSAMYLCASSRAITPADTQYFGPGTRLTVL.

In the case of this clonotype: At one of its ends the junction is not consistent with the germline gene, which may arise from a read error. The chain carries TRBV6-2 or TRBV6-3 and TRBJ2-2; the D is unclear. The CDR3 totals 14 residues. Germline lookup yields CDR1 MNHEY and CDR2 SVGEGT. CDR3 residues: CAGSYSQENGELFF. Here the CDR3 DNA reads TGTGCCGGCAGTTACTCCCAGGAAAACGGGGAGCTGTTTTTT.

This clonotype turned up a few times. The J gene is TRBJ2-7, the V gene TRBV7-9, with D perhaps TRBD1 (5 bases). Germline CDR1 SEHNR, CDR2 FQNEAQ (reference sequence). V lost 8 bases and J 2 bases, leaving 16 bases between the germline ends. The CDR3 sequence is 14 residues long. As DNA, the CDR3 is TGTGCCAGCGATCTGGGCAGGGATCCCTACGAGCAGTACTTC. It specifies CASDLGRDPYEQYF.

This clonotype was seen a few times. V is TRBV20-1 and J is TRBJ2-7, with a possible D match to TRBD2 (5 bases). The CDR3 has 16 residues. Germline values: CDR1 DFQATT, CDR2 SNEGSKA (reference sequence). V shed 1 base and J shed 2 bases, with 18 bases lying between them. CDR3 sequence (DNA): TGCAGTGCTAGAGGAGAGGGCACAGCCGAAGCCTACGAGCAGTACTTC. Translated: CSARGEGTAEAYEQYF.

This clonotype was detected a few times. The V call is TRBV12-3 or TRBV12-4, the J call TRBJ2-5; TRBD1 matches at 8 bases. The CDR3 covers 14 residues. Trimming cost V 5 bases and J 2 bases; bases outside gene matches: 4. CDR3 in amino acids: CASSPQGGQETQYF. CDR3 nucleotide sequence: TGTGCCAGCAGTCCACAGGGGGGACAAGAGACCCAGTACTTC.

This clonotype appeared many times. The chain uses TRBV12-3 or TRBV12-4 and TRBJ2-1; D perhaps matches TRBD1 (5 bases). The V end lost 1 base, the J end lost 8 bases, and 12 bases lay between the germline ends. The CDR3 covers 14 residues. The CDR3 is CASSLGSGFHEQFF. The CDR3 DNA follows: TGTGCCAGCAGTTTAGGGTCAGGGTTTCATGAGCAGTTCTTC.

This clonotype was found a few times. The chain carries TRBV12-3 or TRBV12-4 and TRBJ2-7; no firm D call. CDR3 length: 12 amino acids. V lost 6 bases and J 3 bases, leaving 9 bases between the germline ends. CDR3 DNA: TGTGCCAGCAGCCGCCTGGGCTACGAGCAGTACTTC. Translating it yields CASSRLGYEQYF.

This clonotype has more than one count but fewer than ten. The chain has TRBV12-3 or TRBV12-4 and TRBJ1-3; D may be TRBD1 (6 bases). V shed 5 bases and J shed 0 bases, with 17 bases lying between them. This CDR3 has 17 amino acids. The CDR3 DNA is TGTGCCAGCAGTGGACGGACAGCCTCCGTCTCTGGAAACACCATATATTTT. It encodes CASSGRTASVSGNTIYF.

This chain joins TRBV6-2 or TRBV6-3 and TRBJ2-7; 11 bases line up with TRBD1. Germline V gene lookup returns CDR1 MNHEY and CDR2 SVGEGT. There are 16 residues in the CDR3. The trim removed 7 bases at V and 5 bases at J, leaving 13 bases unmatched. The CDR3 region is CASTEESRDRGDEQYF. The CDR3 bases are TGTGCCAGCACAGAGGAGTCCCGGGACAGGGGGGACGAGCAGTACTTC.

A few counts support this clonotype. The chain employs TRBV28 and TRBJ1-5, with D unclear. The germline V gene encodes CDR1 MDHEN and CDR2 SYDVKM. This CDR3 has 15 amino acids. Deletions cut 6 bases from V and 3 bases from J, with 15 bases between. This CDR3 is CASSLLGEYNQPQHF. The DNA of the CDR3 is TGTGCCAGCAGCCTCCTCGGGGAGTACAATCAGCCCCAGCATTTT.

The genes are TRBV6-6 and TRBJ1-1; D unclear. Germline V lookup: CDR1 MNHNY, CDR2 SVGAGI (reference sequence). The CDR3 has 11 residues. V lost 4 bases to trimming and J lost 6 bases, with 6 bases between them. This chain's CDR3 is CASSLLAEAFF. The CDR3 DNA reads TGTGCCAGCAGTTTGCTCGCTGAAGCTTTCTTT.

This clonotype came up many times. The CDR3 here is CASSPRTAGETQYF. CDR3 sequence (DNA): TGTGCCAGCAGCCCTAGGACAGCGGGGGAGACCCAGTACTTC. The chain has TRBV7-6 and TRBJ2-5, with TRBD2 as a possible D gene (7 bases). The CDR3 totals 14 residues. The germline gives CDR1 SGHVS, CDR2 FNYEAQ. The V end was cut by 5 bases, the J end by 5 bases, with 15 bases between.

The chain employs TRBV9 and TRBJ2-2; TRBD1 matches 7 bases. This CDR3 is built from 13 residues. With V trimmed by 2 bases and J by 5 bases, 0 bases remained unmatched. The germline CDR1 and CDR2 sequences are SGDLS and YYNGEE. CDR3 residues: CASSVTGTGELFF. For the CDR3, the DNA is TGTGCCAGCAGCGTGACAGGGACCGGGGAGCTGTTTTTT.

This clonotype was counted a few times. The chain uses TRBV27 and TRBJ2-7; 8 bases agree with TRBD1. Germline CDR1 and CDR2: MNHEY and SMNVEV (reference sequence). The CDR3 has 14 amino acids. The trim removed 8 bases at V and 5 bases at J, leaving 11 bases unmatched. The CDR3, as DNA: TGTGCCAGCGCTAGGACAGGGTCTAGGAACGAGCAGTACTTC. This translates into CASARTGSRNEQYF.

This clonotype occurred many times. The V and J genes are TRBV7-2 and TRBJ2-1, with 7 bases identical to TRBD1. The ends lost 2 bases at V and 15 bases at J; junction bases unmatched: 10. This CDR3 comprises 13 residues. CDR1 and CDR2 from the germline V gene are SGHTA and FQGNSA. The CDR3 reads CASSLLLGTESFF. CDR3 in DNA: TGTGCCAGCAGCTTATTACTGGGGACAGAGTCGTTCTTC.

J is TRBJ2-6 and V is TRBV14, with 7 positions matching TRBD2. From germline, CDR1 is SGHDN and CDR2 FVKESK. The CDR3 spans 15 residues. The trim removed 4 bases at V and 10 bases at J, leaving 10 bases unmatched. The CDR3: CASSPAGDMWNVLTF. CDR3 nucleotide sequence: TGTGCCAGCAGCCCGGCGGGAGACATGTGGAACGTCCTGACTTTC.

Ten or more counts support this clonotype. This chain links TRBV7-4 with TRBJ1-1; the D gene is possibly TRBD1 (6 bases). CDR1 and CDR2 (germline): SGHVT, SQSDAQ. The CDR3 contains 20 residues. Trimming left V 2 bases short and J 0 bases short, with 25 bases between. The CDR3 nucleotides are TGTGCCAGCAGCTTACGCGGCTCTAGGACAGCGTCTAACATGAACACTGAAGCTTTCTTT. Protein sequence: CASSLRGSRTASNMNTEAFF. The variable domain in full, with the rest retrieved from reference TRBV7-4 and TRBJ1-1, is GAGVSQSPRYKVAKRGRDVALRCDSISGHVTLYWYRQTLGQGSEVLTYSQSDAQRDKSGRPSGRFSAERPERSVSTLKIQRTEQGDSAVYLCASSLRGSRTASNMNTEAFFGQGTRLTVV.

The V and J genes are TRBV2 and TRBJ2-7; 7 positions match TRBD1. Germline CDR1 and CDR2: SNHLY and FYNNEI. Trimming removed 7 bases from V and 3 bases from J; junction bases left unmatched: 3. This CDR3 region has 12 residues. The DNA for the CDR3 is TGTGCCAGCAAAGACAGGGTCTACGAGCAGTACTTC. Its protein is CASKDRVYEQYF.

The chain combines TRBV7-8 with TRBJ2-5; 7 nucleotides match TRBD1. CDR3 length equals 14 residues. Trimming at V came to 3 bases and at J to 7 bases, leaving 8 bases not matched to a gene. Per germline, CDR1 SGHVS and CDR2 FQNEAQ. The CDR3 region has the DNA TGTGCCAGCAGCTTGGGTCAGGGGGTTAGGACCCAGTACTTC. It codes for CASSLGQGVRTQYF. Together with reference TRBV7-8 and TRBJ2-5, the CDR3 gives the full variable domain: GAGVSQSPRYKVAKRGQDVALRCDPISGHVSLFWYQQALGQGPEFLTYFQNEAQLDKSGLPSDRFFAERPEGSVSTLKIQRTQQEDSAVYLCASSLGQGVRTQYFGPGTRLLVL.

As DNA, the CDR3 is TGTGCCAGCAGTGGCGGCGGACGGAGAAACATTCAGTACTTC. Residues: CASSGGGRRNIQYF. The chain employs TRBV7-6 and TRBJ2-4; D uncertain. V was pared by 6 bases and J by 6 bases, with 15 bases between. CDR1 is SGHVS and CDR2 is FNYEAQ in the germline V gene. CDR3 length: 14 residues.